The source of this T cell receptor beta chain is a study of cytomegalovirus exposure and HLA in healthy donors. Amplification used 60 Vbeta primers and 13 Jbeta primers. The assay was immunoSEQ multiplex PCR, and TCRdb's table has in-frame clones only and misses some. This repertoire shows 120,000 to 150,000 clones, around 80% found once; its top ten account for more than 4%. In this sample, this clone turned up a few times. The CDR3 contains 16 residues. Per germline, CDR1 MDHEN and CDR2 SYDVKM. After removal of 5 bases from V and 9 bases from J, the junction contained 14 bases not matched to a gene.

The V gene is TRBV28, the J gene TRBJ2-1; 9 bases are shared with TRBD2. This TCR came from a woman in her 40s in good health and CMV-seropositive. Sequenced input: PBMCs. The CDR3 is CASSDTGTSRLSEQFF. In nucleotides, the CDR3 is TGTGCCAGCAGTGACACCGGGACTAGCCGTCTTAGTGAGCAGTTCTTC. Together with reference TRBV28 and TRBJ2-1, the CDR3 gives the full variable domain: DVKVTQSSRYLVKRTGEKVFLECVQDMDHENMFWYRQDPGLGLRLIYFSYDVKMKEKGDIPEGYSVSREKKERFSLILESASTNQTSMYLCASSDTGTSRLSEQFFGPGTRLTVL.